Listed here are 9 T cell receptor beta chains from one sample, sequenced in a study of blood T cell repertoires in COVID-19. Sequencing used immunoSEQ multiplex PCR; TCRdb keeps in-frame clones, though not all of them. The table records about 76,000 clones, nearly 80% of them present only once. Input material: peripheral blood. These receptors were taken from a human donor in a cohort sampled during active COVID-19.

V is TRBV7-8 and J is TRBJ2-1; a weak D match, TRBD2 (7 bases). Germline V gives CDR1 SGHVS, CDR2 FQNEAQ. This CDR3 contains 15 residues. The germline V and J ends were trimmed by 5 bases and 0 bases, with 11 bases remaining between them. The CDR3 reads CASSARGRSYNEQFF. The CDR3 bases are TGTGCCAGCAGCGCGCGGGGGCGCTCCTACAATGAGCAGTTCTTC.

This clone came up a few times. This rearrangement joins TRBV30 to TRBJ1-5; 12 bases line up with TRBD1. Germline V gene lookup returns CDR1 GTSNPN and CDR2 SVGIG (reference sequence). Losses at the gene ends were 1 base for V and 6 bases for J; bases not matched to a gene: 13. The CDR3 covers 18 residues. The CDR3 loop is CAWSAFSGTGGESQPQHF. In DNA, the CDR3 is TGTGCCTGGAGTGCCTTTTCCGGGACAGGGGGCGAGAGTCAGCCCCAGCATTTT.

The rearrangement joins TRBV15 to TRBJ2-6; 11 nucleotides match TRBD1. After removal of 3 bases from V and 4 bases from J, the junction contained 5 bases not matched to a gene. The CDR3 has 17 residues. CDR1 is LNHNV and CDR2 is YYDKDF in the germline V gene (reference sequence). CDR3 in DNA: TGTGCCACCAGCAGTGGACAGGGGGCGCGGGGGGCCAACGTCCTGACTTTC. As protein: CATSSGQGARGANVLTF.

For the CDR3, the DNA is TGTGCCAGCGCCGGGACTAGCGGGATCGAGACCCAGTACTTC. This translates into CASAGTSGIETQYF. This sequence joins TRBV7-2 and TRBJ2-5, with 13 bases lining up with TRBD2. Germline loops: CDR1 SGHTA, CDR2 FQGNSA. The ends lost 8 bases at V and 5 bases at J; junction bases unmatched: 5. There are 14 residues in the CDR3.

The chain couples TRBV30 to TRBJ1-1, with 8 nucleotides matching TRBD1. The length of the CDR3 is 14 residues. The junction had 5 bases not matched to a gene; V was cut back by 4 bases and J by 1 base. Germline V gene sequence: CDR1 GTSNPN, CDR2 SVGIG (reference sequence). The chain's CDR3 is CAWTRTGQNTEAFF. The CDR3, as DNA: TGTGCCTGGACCCGGACAGGGCAGAACACTGAAGCTTTCTTT. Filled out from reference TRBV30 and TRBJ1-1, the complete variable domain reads SQTIHQWPATLVQPVGSPLSLECTVEGTSNPNLYWYRQAAGRGLQLLFYSVGIGQISSEVPQNLSASRPQDRQFILSSKKLLLSDSGFYLCAWTRTGQNTEAFFGQGTRLTVV.

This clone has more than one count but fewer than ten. CDR3 in DNA: TGTGCCAGCAGTGGGACAAACTCTGGAAACACCATATATTTT. It specifies CASSGTNSGNTIYF. The genes are TRBV2 and TRBJ1-3; TRBD1 is a possible D gene (5 bases). CDR1 and CDR2 (germline): SNHLY, FYNNEI. This CDR3 is 14 amino acids long. The V end lost 4 bases, the J end lost 0 bases, and 7 bases lay between the germline ends.

The CDR3: CSVETRQASSTDTQYF. In DNA form, the CDR3 reads TGCAGCGTTGAAACTAGACAGGCTTCTAGCACAGATACGCAGTATTTT. This chain joins TRBV29-1 and TRBJ2-3, with a weak D call TRBD1 (6 bases). The CDR3 extends over 16 amino acids. Germline CDR1 is SQVTM and CDR2 is ANQGSEA. Trimming removed 2 bases at V and 0 bases at J, with 15 bases between.

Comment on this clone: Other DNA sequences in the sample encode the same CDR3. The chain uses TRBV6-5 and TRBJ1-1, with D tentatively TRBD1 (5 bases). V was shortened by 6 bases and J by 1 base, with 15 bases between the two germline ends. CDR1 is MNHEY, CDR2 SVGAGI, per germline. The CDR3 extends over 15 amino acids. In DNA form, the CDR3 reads TGTGCCAGCAGGGCCTACGACAGCACGAACACTGAAGCTTTCTTT. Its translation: CASRAYDSTNTEAFF.

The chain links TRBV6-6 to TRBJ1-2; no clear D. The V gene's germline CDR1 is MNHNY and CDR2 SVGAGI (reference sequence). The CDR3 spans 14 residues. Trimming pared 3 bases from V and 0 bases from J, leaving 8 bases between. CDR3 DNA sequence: TGTGCCAGCAGTTATCTGACATCTAACTATGGCTACACCTTC. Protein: CASSYLTSNYGYTF.